This passage covers 15 T cell receptor beta chains from one sample sequenced in a study of early T cells in non-severe SARS-CoV-2 infection. TCRdb used MiXCR to reprocess the 5' RACE reads, holding one entry per CDR3 protein. Altogether tens of thousands of distinct CDR3 sequences are present, roughly 4.2% being singletons, with the ten largest covering approximately 6.3%. Source material: whole blood. The receptor set was obtained from an adult who was a healthcare worker with PCR-confirmed SARS-CoV-2 infection or an uninfected control (not recorded which).

This clonotype has ten or more counts. V is TRBV6-6 and J is TRBJ1-2, with 11 bases identical to TRBD1. From germline, CDR1 is MNHNY and CDR2 SVGAGI (reference sequence). The CDR3 totals 16 residues. The V segment lost 2 bases and the J segment 4 bases; nucleotides outside the gene matches: 6. CDR3 nucleotides: TGTGCCAGCAGTTACGGCGGGACAGGGGGTAGCTATGGCTACACCTTC. Translating it yields CASSYGGTGGSYGYTF.

This clonotype was detected many times. The rearrangement uses TRBV20-1 and TRBJ2-1, with a weak D call TRBD2 (6 bases). Per the germline V gene, CDR1 is DFQATT and CDR2 is SNEGSKA (reference sequence). The length of the CDR3 is 11 residues. Trimming removed 3 bases at V and 13 bases at J, with 13 bases between. The CDR3 bases are TGCAGTGCTAGGGGAGGAGGGGATCAGTTCTTC. Encoded protein: CSARGGGDQFF.

This clonotype was detected ten times or more. V usage is TRBV7-2 and J usage is TRBJ2-3, with D uncertain. The CDR3 has 14 amino acids. CDR1 is SGHTA, CDR2 FQGNSA, per germline. V was cut by 5 bases and J by 0 bases, with 9 bases left in between. The CDR3 DNA follows: TGTGCCAGCAGCGTCCGGGCGAGCACAGATACGCAGTATTTT. It is translated as CASSVRASTDTQYF. Drawing the rest from reference TRBV7-2 and TRBJ2-3, the complete variable domain is GAGVSQSPSNKVTEKGKDVELRCDPISGHTALYWYRQSLGQGLEFLIYFQGNSAPDKSGLPSDRFSAERTGGSVSTLTIQRTQQEDSAVYLCASSVRASTDTQYFGPGTRLTVL.

This clonotype was counted ten times or more. This rearrangement joins TRBV5-8 to TRBJ1-1; no firm D call. The CDR3 sequence is 11 residues long. With 2 bases removed from V and 4 bases from J, the gap between germline ends came to 3 bases. CDR1 is SGHTS and CDR2 is YDEGEE in the germline V gene. DNA for the CDR3: TGTGCCAGCAGCTTTGTCACTGAAGCTTTCTTT. Translating it yields CASSFVTEAFF.

This clonotype was seen a handful of times. The rearrangement joins TRBV10-3 to TRBJ2-5; weak D call: TRBD2 (5 bases). This CDR3 comprises 14 residues. V was pared by 3 bases and J by 5 bases, with 13 bases between. The germline V gene encodes CDR1 ENHRY and CDR2 SYGVKD. This chain's CDR3 is CAISDPIGKETQYF. CDR3 coding DNA: TGTGCCATCAGTGACCCTATCGGGAAGGAGACCCAGTACTTC.

This clonotype has at least ten counts. V usage is TRBV20-1 and J usage is TRBJ2-7; D is uncertain. The CDR3 is 14 amino acids. The V gene's germline CDR1 is DFQATT and CDR2 SNEGSKA (reference sequence). V shed 1 base and J shed 6 bases, with 16 bases lying between them. In DNA, the CDR3 is TGCAGTGCTAGAGTGCCAGCCCTTTACCCCGAGCAGTACTTC. Translating gives CSARVPALYPEQYF.

At least ten counts were recorded for this clonotype. The V and J genes are TRBV6-2 or TRBV6-3 and TRBJ1-1; 7 bases are shared with TRBD1. CDR1 and CDR2 (germline): MNHEY, SVGEGT. The CDR3 sequence is 15 residues long. V lost 4 bases and J lost 0; bases outside the gene matches: 5. The CDR3 DNA sequence: TGTGCCAGCAGTTTCAGGGGGATGATGAACACTGAAGCTTTCTTT. Encoded protein: CASSFRGMMNTEAFF.

This chain links TRBV5-1 with TRBJ2-7; 9 bases map to TRBD2. Germline V gene sequence: CDR1 SGHRS, CDR2 YFSETQ. V trimming: 4 bases; J trimming: 1 base; junction bases outside the gene matches: 9. This CDR3 is built from 16 residues. DNA for the CDR3: TGCGCCAGCAGCCCTCGTGGAGCGGGGGGTTCCTACGAGCAGTACTTC. Protein product: CASSPRGAGGSYEQYF.

This clonotype was counted at least ten times. The CDR3 reads CAVQGPPGNTEAFF. CDR3 bases: TGTGCCGTACAGGGGCCGCCGGGGAACACTGAAGCTTTCTTT. V usage is TRBV24-1 and J usage is TRBJ1-1; 7 bases align to TRBD1. The germline V gene encodes CDR1 KGHDR and CDR2 SFDVKD. V trimming: 12 bases; J trimming: 1 base; junction bases outside the gene matches: 10. The CDR3 totals 14 residues.

Ten or more counts support this clonotype. This chain joins TRBV29-1 and TRBJ2-7, with 7 nucleotides matching TRBD2. Germline values: CDR1 SQVTM, CDR2 ANQGSEA. The CDR3 runs to 12 residues. V shed 6 bases, J shed 3 bases, and the junction held 5 bases outside the gene matches. The CDR3, as DNA: TGCAGCGTGCGGGAGCTCTTCTACGAGCAGTACTTC. Translating it yields CSVRELFYEQYF.

The sample holds many counts of this clonotype. This rearrangement joins TRBV7-9 to TRBJ1-1; D unresolved. Between the trimmed V and J ends, which lost 4 bases and 2 bases, there was a span of 5 bases. The CDR3 contains 12 residues. Germline-derived CDR1 and CDR2 are SEHNR and FQNEAQ (reference sequence). As DNA, the CDR3 is TGTGCCAGCAGCTCCAGAAACACTGAAGCTTTCTTT. Protein: CASSSRNTEAFF. The entire variable domain, with the rest obtained from reference TRBV7-9 and TRBJ1-1, is as follows: DTGVSQNPRHKITKRGQNVTFRCDPISEHNRLYWYRQTLGQGPEFLTYFQNEAQLEKSRLLSDRFSAERPKGSFSTLEIQRTEQGDSAMYLCASSSRNTEAFFGQGTRLTVV.

This clonotype was seen only a few times. V and J are TRBV6-2 or TRBV6-3 and TRBJ1-1; maybe TRBD1 (5 bases). The CDR3 is 14 amino acids. The V and J ends lost 2 bases and 5 bases respectively, with 12 bases between them. Germline V gene sequence: CDR1 MNHEY, CDR2 SVGEGT. The CDR3 DNA sequence: TGTGCCAGCAGTTACGAGGGACCTTTGACTGAAGCTTTCTTT. It specifies CASSYEGPLTEAFF.

This clonotype was detected ten times or more. This rearrangement joins TRBV10-3 to TRBJ2-1; 7 bases align to TRBD2. The length of the CDR3 is 16 residues. Trimming removed 0 bases from V and 2 bases from J; junction bases left unmatched: 4. Germline V gene sequence: CDR1 ENHRY, CDR2 SYGVKD. The CDR3 DNA is TGTGCCATCAGTGAGTCGATGGCGGGGGCCTACAATGAGCAGTTCTTC. Amino acid sequence: CAISESMAGAYNEQFF.

This clonotype was counted many times. The CDR3 nucleotides read TGTGCCAGCAGCTTAGTGGGTTCTAGCACAGATACGCAGTATTTT. As protein: CASSLVGSSTDTQYF. The chain joins TRBV7-2 to TRBJ2-3; D remains unclear. This CDR3 region has 15 residues. With 1 base removed from V and 0 bases from J, the gap between germline ends came to 8 bases. CDR1 and CDR2 from the germline V gene are SGHTA and FQGNSA.

This clonotype was detected many times. This chain links TRBV29-1 with TRBJ2-2, with unresolved D. This CDR3 contains 14 residues. Trimming pared 1 base from V and 2 bases from J, leaving 8 bases between. Germline CDR1 reads SQVTM; CDR2 reads ANQGSEA. The CDR3 here is CSVEVRPNTGELFF. The DNA for the CDR3 is TGCAGCGTTGAAGTCAGGCCAAACACCGGGGAGCTGTTTTTT.